Below, 12 T cell receptor beta chains from the same sample are listed, as sequenced in a study of cytomegalovirus exposure and HLA in healthy donors. Using immunoSEQ multiplex PCR, the repertoire was profiled, and TCRdb retains in-frame clones only, with some absent. In the table there are 170,000 or so clones, roughly 80% of which are singletons. The sequenced sample was PBMCs. The source of these receptors is a woman younger than 35 in good health and CMV-seropositive.

The chain recombines TRBV2 with TRBJ1-5; no firm D call. Germline CDR1 is SNHLY and CDR2 is FYNNEI. V lost 4 bases and J 3 bases, leaving 13 bases between the germline ends. The CDR3 runs 15 residues. The CDR3 loop is CASSVLGGINQPQHF. The CDR3 region has the DNA TGTGCCAGCAGTGTTTTAGGCGGCATCAATCAGCCCCAGCATTTT.

V and J are TRBV15 and TRBJ1-6, with D perhaps matching TRBD1 (5 bases). The germline V and J ends were trimmed by 1 base and 8 bases, with 15 bases remaining between them. Per the germline V gene, CDR1 is LNHNV and CDR2 is YYDKDF (reference sequence). This CDR3 spans 16 amino acids. The CDR3 nucleotides are TGTGCCACCAGCAGAGGATTCGACAGTGAAGATTCACCCCTCCACTTT. Encoded protein: CATSRGFDSEDSPLHF.

The chain couples TRBV4-1 to TRBJ2-5; D may be TRBD2 (7 bases). Germline values: CDR1 MGHRA, CDR2 YSYEKL. Trimming pared 1 base from V and 2 bases from J, leaving 17 bases between. This CDR3 region has 17 residues. The CDR3 nucleotides read TGCGCCAGCAGCCAAGGGATGACGGGGGGCCCTCAAGAGACCCAGTACTTC. As protein: CASSQGMTGGPQETQYF.

The J gene is TRBJ2-1, the V gene TRBV10-3; no reliable D call. Germline V lookup: CDR1 ENHRY, CDR2 SYGVKD. V was shortened by 2 bases and J by 9 bases, with 11 bases between the two germline ends. The length of the CDR3 is 13 residues. The CDR3 DNA is TGTGCCATCAGTGAGACCGAACATGGTGAGCAGTTCTTC. Translation: CAISETEHGEQFF.

This chain links TRBV29-1 with TRBJ2-5, with a possible D match to TRBD2 (5 bases). Per germline, CDR1 SQVTM and CDR2 ANQGSEA. The CDR3 is made up of 13 amino acids. Trimming left V 6 bases short and J 4 bases short, with 15 bases between. CDR3 sequence (DNA): TGCAGCGTGGAGGTAGTGACACCAGAGACCCAGTACTTC. Its translation is CSVEVVTPETQYF.

J is TRBJ1-2 and V is TRBV10-2; a weak D match, TRBD1 (6 bases). CDR1 is WSHSY, CDR2 SAAADI, per germline. Between the trimmed V and J ends, which lost 0 bases and 3 bases, there was a span of 8 bases. The CDR3 has 14 amino acids. The DNA of the CDR3 is TGCGCCAGCAGTGAGTCAGAGGGGGACTATGGCTACACCTTC. It specifies CASSESEGDYGYTF.

V is TRBV10-2 and J is TRBJ2-7; 13 nucleotides align to TRBD2. J was trimmed by 4 bases and V by 6 bases; bases with no gene match: 6. The CDR3 is made up of 15 amino acids. Germline CDR1 and CDR2: WSHSY and SAAADI. CDR3 protein: CASRELAGGPYEQYF. In nucleotides, the CDR3 is TGCGCCAGCAGAGAACTAGCGGGGGGGCCTTACGAGCAGTACTTC.

This clone was seen at least ten times. The chain links TRBV6-5 to TRBJ2-6; TRBD1 might be the D (6 bases). V was cut by 5 bases and J by 3 bases, with 11 bases left in between. Germline lookup yields CDR1 MNHEY and CDR2 SVGAGI. The CDR3 runs to 15 residues. The CDR3 here is CASSPRTDGANVLTF. CDR3 DNA: TGTGCCAGCAGTCCCCGGACAGATGGGGCCAACGTCCTGACTTTC.

The rearrangement joins TRBV6-1 to TRBJ2-5; 11 bases are a match to TRBD2. The CDR3 runs 15 residues. Germline CDR1 MNHNS, CDR2 SASEGT. J lost 5 bases, V lost 4 bases, and 6 bases had no gene match. The CDR3 sequence: CASSVAGGPRETQYF. In nucleotides, the CDR3 is TGTGCCAGCAGTGTAGCGGGGGGGCCTAGGGAGACCCAGTACTTC.

V is TRBV5-1 and J is TRBJ1-1; D is uncertain. The germline V and J ends were trimmed by 0 bases and 7 bases, with 13 bases remaining between them. The CDR3 runs 14 residues. CDR1 and CDR2 (germline): SGHRS, YFSETQ. CDR3 sequence: CASSLGTEALEAFF. CDR3 in DNA: TGCGCCAGCAGCTTGGGGACTGAGGCCCTTGAAGCTTTCTTT.

The V call is TRBV5-1, the J call TRBJ1-2; TRBD1 is a possible D gene (5 bases). The CDR3 totals 15 residues. Deletions cut 2 bases from V and 6 bases from J, with 17 bases between. Germline CDR1 reads SGHRS; CDR2 reads YFSETQ. Here the CDR3 reads CASSFSRPRGHGYTF. CDR3 nucleotide sequence: TGCGCCAGCAGCTTTTCACGGCCAAGGGGTCATGGCTACACCTTC.

The J gene is TRBJ2-1, the V gene TRBV4-3; D may be TRBD2 (6 bases). CDR1 is LGHNA and CDR2 is YSLEER in the germline V gene. V lost 0 bases and J lost 3, with 12 bases in between. The CDR3 contains 16 residues. CDR3 coding DNA: TGCGCCAGCAGCCAAGACCTAGGACTAAACTACAATGAGCAGTTCTTC. It yields the protein CASSQDLGLNYNEQFF.